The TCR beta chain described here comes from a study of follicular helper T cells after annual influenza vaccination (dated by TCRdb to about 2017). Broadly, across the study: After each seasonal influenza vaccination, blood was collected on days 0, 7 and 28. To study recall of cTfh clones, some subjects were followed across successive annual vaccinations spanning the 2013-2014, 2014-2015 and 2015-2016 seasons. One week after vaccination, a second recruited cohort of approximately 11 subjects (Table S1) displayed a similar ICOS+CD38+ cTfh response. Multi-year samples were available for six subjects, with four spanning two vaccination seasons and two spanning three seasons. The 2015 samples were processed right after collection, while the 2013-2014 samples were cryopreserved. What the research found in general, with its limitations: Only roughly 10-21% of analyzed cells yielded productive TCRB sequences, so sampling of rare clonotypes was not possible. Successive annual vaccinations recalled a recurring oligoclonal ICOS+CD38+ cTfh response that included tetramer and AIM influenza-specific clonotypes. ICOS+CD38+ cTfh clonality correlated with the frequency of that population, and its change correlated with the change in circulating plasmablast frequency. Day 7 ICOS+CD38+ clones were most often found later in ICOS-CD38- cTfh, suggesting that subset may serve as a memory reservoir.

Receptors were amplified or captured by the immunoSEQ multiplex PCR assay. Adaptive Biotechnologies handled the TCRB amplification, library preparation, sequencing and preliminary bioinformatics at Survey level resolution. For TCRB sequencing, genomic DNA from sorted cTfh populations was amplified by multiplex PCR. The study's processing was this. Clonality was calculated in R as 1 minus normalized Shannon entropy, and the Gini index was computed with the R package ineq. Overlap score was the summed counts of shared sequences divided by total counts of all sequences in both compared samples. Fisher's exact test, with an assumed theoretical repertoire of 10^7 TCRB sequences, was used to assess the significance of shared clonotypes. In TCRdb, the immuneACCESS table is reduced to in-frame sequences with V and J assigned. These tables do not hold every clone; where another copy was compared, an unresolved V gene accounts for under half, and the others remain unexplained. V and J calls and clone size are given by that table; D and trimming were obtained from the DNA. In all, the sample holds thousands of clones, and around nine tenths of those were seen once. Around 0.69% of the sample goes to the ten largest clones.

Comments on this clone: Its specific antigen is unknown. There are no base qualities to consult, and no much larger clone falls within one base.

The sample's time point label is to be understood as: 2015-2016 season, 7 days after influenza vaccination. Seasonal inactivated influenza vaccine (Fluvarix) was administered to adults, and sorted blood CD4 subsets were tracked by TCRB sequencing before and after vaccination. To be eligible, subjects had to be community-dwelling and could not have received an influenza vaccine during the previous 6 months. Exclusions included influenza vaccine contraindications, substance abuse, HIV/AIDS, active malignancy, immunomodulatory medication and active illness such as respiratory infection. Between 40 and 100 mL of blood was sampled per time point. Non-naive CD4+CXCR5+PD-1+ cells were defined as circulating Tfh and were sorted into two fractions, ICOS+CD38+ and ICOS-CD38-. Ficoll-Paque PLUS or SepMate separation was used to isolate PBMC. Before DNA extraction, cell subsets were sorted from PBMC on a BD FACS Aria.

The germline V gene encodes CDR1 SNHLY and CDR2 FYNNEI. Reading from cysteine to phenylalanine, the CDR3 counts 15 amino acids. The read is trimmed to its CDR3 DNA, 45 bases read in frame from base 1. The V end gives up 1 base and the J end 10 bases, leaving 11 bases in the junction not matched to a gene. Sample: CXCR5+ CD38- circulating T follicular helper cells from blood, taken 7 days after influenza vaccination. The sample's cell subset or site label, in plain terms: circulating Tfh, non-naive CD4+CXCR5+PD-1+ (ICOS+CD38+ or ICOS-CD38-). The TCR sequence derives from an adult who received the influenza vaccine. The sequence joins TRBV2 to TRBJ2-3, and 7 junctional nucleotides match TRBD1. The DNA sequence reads TGTGCCAGCAGTGAAGTTAAGGGGGCGGTAATATCGCAGTATTTT. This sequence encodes CASSEVKGAVISQYF. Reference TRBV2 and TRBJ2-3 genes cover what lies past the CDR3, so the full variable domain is EPEVTQTPSHQVTQMGQEVILRCVPISNHLYFYWYRQILGQKVEFLVSFYNNEISEKSEIFDDQFSVERPDGSNFTLKIRSTKLEDSAMYFCASSEVKGAVISQYFGPGTRLTVL.